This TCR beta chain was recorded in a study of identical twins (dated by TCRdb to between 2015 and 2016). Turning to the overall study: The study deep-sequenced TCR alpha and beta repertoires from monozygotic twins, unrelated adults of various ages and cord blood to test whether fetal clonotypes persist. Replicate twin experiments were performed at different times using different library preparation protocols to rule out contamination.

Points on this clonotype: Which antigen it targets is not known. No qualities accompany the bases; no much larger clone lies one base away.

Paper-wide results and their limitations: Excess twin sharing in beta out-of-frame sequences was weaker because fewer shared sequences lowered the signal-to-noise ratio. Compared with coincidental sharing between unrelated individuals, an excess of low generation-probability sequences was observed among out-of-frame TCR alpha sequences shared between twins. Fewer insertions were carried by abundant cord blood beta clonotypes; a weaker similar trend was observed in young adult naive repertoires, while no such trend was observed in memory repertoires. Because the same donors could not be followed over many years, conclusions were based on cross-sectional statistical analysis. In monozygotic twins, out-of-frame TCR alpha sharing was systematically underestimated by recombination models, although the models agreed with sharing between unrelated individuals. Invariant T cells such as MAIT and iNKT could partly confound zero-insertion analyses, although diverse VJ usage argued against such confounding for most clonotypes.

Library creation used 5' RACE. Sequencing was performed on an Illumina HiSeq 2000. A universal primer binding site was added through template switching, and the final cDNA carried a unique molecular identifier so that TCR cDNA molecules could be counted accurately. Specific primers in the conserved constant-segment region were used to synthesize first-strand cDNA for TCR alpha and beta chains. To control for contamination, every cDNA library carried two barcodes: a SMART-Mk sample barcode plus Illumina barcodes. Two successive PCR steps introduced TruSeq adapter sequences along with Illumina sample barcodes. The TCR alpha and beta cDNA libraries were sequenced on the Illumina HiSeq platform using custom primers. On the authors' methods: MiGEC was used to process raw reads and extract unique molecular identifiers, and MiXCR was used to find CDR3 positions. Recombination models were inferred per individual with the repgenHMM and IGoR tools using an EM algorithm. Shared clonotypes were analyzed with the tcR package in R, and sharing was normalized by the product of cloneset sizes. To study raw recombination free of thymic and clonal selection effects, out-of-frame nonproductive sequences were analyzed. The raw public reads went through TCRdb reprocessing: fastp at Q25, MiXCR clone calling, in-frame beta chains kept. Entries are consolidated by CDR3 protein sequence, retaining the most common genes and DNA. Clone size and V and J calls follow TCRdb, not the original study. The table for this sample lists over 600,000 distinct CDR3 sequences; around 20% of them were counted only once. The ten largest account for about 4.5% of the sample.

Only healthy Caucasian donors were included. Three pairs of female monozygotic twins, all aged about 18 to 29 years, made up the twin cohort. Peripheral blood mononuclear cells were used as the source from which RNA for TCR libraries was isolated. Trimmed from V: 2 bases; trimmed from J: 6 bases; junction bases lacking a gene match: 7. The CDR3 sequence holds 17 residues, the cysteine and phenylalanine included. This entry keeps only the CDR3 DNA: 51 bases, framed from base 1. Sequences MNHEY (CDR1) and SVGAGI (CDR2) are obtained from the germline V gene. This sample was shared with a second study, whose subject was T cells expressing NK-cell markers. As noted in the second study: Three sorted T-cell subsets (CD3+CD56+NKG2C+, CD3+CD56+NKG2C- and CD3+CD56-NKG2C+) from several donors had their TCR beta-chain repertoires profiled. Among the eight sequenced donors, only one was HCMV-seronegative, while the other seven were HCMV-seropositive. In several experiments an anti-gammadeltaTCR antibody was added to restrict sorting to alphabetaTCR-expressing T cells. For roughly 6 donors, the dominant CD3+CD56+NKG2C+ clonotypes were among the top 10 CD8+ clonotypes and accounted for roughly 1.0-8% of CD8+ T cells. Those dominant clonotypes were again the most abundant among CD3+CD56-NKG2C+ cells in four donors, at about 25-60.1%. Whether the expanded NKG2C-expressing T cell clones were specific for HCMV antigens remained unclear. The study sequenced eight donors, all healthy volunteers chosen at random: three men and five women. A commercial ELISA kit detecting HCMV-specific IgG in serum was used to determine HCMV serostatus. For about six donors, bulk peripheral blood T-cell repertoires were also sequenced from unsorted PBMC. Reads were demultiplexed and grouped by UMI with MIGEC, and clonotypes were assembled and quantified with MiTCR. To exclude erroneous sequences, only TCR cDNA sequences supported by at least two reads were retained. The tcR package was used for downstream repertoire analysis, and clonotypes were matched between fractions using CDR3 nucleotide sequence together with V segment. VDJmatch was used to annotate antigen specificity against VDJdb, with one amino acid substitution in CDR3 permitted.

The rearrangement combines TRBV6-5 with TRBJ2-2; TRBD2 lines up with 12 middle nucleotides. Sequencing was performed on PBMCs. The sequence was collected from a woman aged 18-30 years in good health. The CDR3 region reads CASSYPTSGRSSGELFF. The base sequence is TGTGCCAGCAGTTACCCTACTAGCGGGAGGTCCTCCGGGGAGCTGTTTTTT.